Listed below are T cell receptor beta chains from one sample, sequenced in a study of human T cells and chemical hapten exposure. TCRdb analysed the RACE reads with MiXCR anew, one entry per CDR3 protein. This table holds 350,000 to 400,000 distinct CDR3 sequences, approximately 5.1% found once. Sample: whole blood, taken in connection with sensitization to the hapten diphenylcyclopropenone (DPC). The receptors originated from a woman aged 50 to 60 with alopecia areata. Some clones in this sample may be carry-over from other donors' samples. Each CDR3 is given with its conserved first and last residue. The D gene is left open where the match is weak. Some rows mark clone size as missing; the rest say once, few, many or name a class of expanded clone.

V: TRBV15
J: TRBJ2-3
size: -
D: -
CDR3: CATSRDRAVSTDTQYF
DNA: TGTGCCACCAGCAGAGATAGGGCGGTTAGCACAGATACGCAGTATTTT

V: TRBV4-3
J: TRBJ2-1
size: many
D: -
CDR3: CASSQDGANEQFF
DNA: TGCGCCAGCAGCCAAGATGGGGCCAATGAGCAGTTCTTC

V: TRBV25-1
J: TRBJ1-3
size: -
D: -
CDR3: CASSASHSGNTIYF
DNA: TGTGCCAGCAGTGCCTCTCACTCTGGAAACACCATATATTTT

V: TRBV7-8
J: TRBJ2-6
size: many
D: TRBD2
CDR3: CASSPLLAAGANVLTF
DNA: TGTGCCAGCAGCCCCTTACTAGCGGCTGGGGCCAACGTCCTGACTTTC

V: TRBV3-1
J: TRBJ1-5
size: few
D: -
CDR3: CASSRGHSSNQPQHF
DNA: TGTGCCAGCAGCCGAGGACACTCTAGCAATCAGCCCCAGCATTTT

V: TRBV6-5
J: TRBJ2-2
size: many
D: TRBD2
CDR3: CASSYISGGTNTGELFF
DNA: TGTGCCAGCAGTTACATAAGCGGGGGGACGAACACCGGGGAGCTGTTTTTT

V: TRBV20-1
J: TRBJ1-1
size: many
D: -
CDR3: CSARQGITEAFF
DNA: TGCAGTGCTAGACAGGGCATCACTGAAGCTTTCTTT

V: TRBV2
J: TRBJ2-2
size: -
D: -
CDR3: CASSKGVLNTGELFF
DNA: TGTGCCAGCAGTAAAGGGGTTTTGAACACCGGGGAGCTGTTTTTT

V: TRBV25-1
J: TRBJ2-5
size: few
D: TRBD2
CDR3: CASSSGESALGETQYF
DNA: TGTGCCAGCTCTAGCGGGGAATCGGCCCTCGGGGAGACCCAGTACTTC

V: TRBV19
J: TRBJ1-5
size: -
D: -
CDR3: CASSISTNQPQHF
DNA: TGTGCCAGTAGTATATCCACTAATCAGCCCCAGCATTTT

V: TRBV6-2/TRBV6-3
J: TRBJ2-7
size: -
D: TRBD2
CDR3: CASTDGVAGSYEQYF
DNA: TGTGCCAGCACCGACGGGGTAGCGGGCTCCTACGAGCAGTACTTC

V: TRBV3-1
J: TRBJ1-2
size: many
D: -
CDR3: CASSQVDGMGYGYTF
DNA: TGTGCCAGCAGCCAAGTCGACGGAATGGGTTATGGCTACACCTTC

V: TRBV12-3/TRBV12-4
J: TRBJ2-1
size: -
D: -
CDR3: CAIFKAAENEQFF
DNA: TGTGCCATTTTTAAAGCTGCGGAAAATGAGCAGTTCTTC

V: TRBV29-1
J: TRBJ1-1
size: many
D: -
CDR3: CSVVTGMETEAFF
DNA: TGCAGCGTTGTCACAGGGATGGAAACTGAAGCTTTCTTT

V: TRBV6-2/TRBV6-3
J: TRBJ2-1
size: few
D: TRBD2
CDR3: CASSYSLTSGNEQFF
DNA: TGTGCCAGCAGTTACTCGTTGACTAGCGGCAATGAGCAGTTCTTC

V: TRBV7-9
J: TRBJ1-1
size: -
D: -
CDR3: CASSFQAMNTEAFF
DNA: TGTGCCAGCAGCTTTCAGGCGATGAACACTGAAGCTTTCTTT